This T cell receptor beta chain was recovered during a study of Ad26.COV2.S vaccination and SARS-CoV-2 variants. Study context: Recipients of Ad26.COV2.S got it intramuscularly, once or twice 56 days apart.

Germline CDR1 reads KGHSH; CDR2 reads LQKENI. Unmatched junction bases numbered 0, after V lost 3 bases and J lost 1 base. CDR3 length equals 16 residues. Measured with immunoSEQ multiplex PCR; TCRdb has only the in-frame clones, and not every one. The repertoire holds fewer than 400,000 clones, with approximately 91% as singletons. Specified treatment: 15 to 20 received Ad26.COV2.S at low or high dose, single or two shots; roughly five received placebo; per-sample allocation not given. On day 63 after the first injection, vaccine and placebo recipients gave samples. The sequence was collected from a person between 18 and 60 years old who received the Ad26.COV2.S COVID-19 vaccine or a placebo. Material: peripheral blood, obtained in a trial of Ad26.COV2.S vaccine versus placebo. V usage is TRBV18 and J usage is TRBJ2-5; 15 nucleotides match TRBD2. CDR3 region: CASSPGLAGGQETQYF. Here the CDR3 DNA reads TGTGCCAGCTCACCGGGACTAGCGGGGGGCCAAGAGACCCAGTACTTC.